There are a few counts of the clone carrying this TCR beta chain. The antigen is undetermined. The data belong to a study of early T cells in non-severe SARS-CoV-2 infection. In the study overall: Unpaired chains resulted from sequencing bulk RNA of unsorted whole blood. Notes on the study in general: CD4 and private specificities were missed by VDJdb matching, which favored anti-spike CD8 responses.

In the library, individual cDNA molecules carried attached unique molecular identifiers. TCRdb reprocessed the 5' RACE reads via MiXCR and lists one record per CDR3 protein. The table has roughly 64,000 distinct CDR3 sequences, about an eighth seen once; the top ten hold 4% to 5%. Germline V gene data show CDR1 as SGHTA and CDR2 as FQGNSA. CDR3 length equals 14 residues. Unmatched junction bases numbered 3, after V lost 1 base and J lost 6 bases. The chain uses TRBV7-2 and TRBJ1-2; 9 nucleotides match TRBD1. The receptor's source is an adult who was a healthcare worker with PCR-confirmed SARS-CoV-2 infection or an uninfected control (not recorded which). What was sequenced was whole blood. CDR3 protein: CASSLVWTGDGYTF. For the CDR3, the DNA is TGTGCCAGCAGCTTAGTTTGGACAGGGGATGGCTACACCTTC.